The 10 T cell receptor beta chains in this list originate from one sample, sequenced in a study of Ad26.COV2.S vaccination and SARS-CoV-2 variants. Treatment: about 20 received Ad26.COV2.S at low or high dose, single or two shots; five or six received placebo; per-sample allocation not given. Samples came from day 63 after the first vaccine or placebo injection. Method: immunoSEQ multiplex PCR; TCRdb's copy keeps in-frame clones and lacks some. The sample records 300,000 to 350,000 clones, around nine tenths being singletons. Here the sequenced sample was peripheral blood, taken in a trial of Ad26.COV2.S vaccine versus placebo. These receptor sequences come from a person aged 18-65 years who received the Ad26.COV2.S COVID-19 vaccine or a placebo.

The chain combines TRBV24-1 with TRBJ2-6; no definite D call. Germline V gene lookup returns CDR1 KGHDR and CDR2 SFDVKD. Trimming stripped 1 base from V and 4 bases from J, with 7 bases between. This CDR3 is built from 15 residues. As DNA, the CDR3 is TGTGCCACCAGTGATTTTAGGGCCGGGGCCAACGTCCTGACTTTC. This sequence encodes CATSDFRAGANVLTF.

J is TRBJ2-6 and V is TRBV4-1; D is unclear. The ends were cut back, 1 base at V and 0 bases at J, with 4 bases in the middle. CDR3 size: 15 residues. Germline V CDR1 and CDR2: MGHRA, YSYEKL. The CDR3 region is CASSQVLSGANVLTF. CDR3 sequence (DNA): TGCGCCAGCAGCCAAGTCCTCTCTGGGGCCAACGTCCTGACTTTC.

The chain uses TRBV9 and TRBJ2-7, with TRBD1 matching 9 bases. Germline trimming cut 4 bases from V and 4 bases from J; bases unmatched to any gene: 12. This CDR3 has 16 amino acids. Germline loops: CDR1 SGDLS, CDR2 YYNGEE. CDR3 in amino acids: CASSPSTGQGLYEQYF. In DNA form, the CDR3 reads TGTGCCAGCAGCCCGAGCACGGGACAGGGATTATACGAGCAGTACTTC.

The chain links TRBV5-1 to TRBJ1-2, with D possibly TRBD1 on 6 matching bases. The V end lost 0 bases, the J end lost 2 bases, and 14 bases lay between the germline ends. The CDR3 is 16 amino acids. Looked up from germline, CDR1 is SGHRS and CDR2 is YFSETQ. Written as DNA, the CDR3 is TGCGCCAGCAGCTTGGGACGGCAGGGGATAAACTATGGCTACACCTTC. Residues: CASSLGRQGINYGYTF.

The chain combines TRBV11-2 with TRBJ2-3; 7 bases agree with TRBD1. CDR3 length: 16 amino acids. Germline CDR1 is SGHAT and CDR2 is FQNNGV. V lost 3 bases, J lost 5 bases, and 11 bases stayed unmatched. The CDR3 here is CASSFNRGTVGDTQYF. The CDR3 bases are TGTGCCAGCAGCTTTAACAGGGGAACTGTAGGAGATACGCAGTATTTT.

This clone is a singleton in its sample. The rearrangement joins TRBV15 to TRBJ2-7; no firm D call. With 1 base removed from V and 2 bases from J, the gap between germline ends came to 12 bases. The CDR3 spans 15 residues. CDR1 is LNHNV, CDR2 YYDKDF, per germline (reference sequence). CDR3 coding DNA: TGTGCCACCAGCAGAGGCAACCCCGATCCCTACGAGCAGTACTTC. Its protein is CATSRGNPDPYEQYF.

This rearrangement joins TRBV7-9 to TRBJ1-4; TRBD1 agrees at 7 bases. The CDR3 runs to 15 residues. With V trimmed by 5 bases and J by 1 base, 4 bases remained unmatched. Germline CDR1 SEHNR, CDR2 FQNEAQ (reference sequence). The CDR3 sequence: CASSLRTGTNEKLFF. In nucleotides, the CDR3 is TGTGCCAGCAGCCTCCGGACAGGAACTAATGAAAAACTGTTTTTT. Complete variable domain (other parts from reference TRBV7-9 and TRBJ1-4): DTGVSQNPRHKITKRGQNVTFRCDPISEHNRLYWYRQTLGQGPEFLTYFQNEAQLEKSRLLSDRFSAERPKGSFSTLEIQRTEQGDSAMYLCASSLRTGTNEKLFFGSGTQLSVL.

The chain carries TRBV3-1 (or the pseudogene TRBV3-2) and TRBJ1-1; D gene ambiguous. V lost 3 bases to trimming and J lost 3 bases, with 8 bases between them. Germline values: CDR1 LGHDT, CDR2 YNNKEL (reference sequence). There are 13 residues in the CDR3. As DNA, the CDR3 is TGTGCCAGCAGCCACAGAGGCGACACTGAAGCTTTCTTT. It codes for CASSHRGDTEAFF.

The chain recombines TRBV7-2 with TRBJ2-1, with 9 bases identical to TRBD2. CDR1 and CDR2 (germline): SGHTA, FQGNSA. Trimming took 4 bases from V and 2 from J; bases not matched to a gene: 3. The CDR3 spans 15 residues. CDR3 DNA sequence: TGTGCCAGCAGCTCTGTAGCGGGAGCCTACAATGAGCAGTTCTTC. Translation gives CASSSVAGAYNEQFF.

The genes are TRBV4-1 and TRBJ1-2; 9 bases are a match to TRBD1. Losses at the gene ends were 0 bases for V and 2 bases for J; bases not matched to a gene: 1. Germline-derived CDR1 and CDR2 are MGHRA and YSYEKL. This CDR3 spans 15 amino acids. The CDR3 DNA follows: TGCGCCAGCAGCCAAGAAGGGACAGGGAACTATGGCTACACCTTC. Its protein is CASSQEGTGNYGYTF.